This record concerns one TCR beta chain sequence. Its antigen remains unidentified. Researchers ran the PCR with 60 Vbeta and 13 Jbeta primers. The assay was immunoSEQ multiplex PCR, and TCRdb's table has in-frame clones only and misses some. Among about 130,000 clones listed, 66% were seen once. This specimen comes from a study of cytomegalovirus exposure and HLA in healthy donors. General study findings and limits: Certain sequence variants were highly shared and formed a cluster, and this cluster was likely a sequencing artifact.

The sequencing input was PBMCs. This receptor was obtained from a human donor in good health.

CDR3 sequence (DNA): TGTGCCAGCACCGCCCTTGGCGGTAGCTCCTACGAGCAGTACTTC. Residues: CASTALGGSSYEQYF. V and J are TRBV28 and TRBJ2-7; D is unresolved. This CDR3 comprises 15 residues. Germline V CDR1 and CDR2: MDHEN, SYDVKM. Trimming removed 7 bases at V and 0 bases at J, with 16 bases between.